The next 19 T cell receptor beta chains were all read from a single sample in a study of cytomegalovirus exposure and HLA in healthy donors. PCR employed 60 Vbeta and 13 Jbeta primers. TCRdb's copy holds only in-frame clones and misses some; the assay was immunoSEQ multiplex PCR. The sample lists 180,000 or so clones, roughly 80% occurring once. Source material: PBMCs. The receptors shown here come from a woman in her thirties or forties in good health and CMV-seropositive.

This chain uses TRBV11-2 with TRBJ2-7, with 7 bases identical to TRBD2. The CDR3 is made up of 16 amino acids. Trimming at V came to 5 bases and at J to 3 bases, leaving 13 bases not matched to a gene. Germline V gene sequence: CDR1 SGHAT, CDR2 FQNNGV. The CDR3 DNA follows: TGTGCCAGCAGCCAGCGGGGCCCGAGCACGGGCTACGAGCAGTACTTC. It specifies CASSQRGPSTGYEQYF. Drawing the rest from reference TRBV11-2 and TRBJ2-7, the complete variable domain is EAGVAQSPRYKIIEKRQSVAFWCNPISGHATLYWYQQILGQGPKLLIQFQNNGVVDDSQLPKDRFSAERLKGVDSTLKIQPAKLEDSAVYLCASSQRGPSTGYEQYFGPGTRLTVT.

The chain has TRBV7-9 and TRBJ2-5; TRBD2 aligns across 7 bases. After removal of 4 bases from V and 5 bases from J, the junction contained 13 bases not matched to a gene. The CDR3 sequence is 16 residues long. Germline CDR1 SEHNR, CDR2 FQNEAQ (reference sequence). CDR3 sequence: CASSSTGPRGSETQYF. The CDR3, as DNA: TGTGCCAGCAGCTCGACCGGACCGCGCGGGAGTGAGACCCAGTACTTC.

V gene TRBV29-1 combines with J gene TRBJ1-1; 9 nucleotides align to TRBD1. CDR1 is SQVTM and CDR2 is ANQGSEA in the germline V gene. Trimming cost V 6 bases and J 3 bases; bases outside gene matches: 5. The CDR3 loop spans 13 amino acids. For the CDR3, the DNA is TGCAGCGTGAACAGGGGGCTACACACTGAAGCTTTCTTT. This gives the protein CSVNRGLHTEAFF.

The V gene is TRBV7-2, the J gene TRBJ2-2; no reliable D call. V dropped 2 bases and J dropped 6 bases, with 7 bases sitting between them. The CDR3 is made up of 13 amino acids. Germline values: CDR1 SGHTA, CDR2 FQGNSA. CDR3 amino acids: CASSLSQSGELFF. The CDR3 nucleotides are TGTGCCAGCAGCTTAAGCCAATCCGGGGAGCTGTTTTTT. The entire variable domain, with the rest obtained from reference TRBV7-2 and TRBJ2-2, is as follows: GAGVSQSPSNKVTEKGKDVELRCDPISGHTALYWYRQSLGQGLEFLIYFQGNSAPDKSGLPSDRFSAERTGGSVSTLTIQRTQQEDSAVYLCASSLSQSGELFFGEGSRLTVL.

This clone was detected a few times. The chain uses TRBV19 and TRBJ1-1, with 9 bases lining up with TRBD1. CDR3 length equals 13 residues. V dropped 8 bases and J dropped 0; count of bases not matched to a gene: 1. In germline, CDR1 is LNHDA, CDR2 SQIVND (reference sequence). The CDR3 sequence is CASGDRVNTEAFF. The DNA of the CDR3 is TGTGCCAGTGGGGACAGGGTGAACACTGAAGCTTTCTTT. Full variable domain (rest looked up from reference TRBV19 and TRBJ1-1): DGGITQSPKYLFRKEGQNVTLSCEQNLNHDAMYWYRQDPGQGLRLIYYSQIVNDFQKGDIAEGYSVSREKKESFPLTVTSAQKNPTAFYLCASGDRVNTEAFFGQGTRLTVV.

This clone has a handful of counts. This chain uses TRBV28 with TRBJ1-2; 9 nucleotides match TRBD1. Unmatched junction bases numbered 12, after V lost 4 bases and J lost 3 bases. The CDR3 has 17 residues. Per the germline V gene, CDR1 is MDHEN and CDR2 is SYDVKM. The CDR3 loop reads CASSSPGSGQGDYGYTF. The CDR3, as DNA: TGTGCCAGCAGTTCCCCCGGGTCGGGACAGGGCGACTATGGCTACACCTTC.

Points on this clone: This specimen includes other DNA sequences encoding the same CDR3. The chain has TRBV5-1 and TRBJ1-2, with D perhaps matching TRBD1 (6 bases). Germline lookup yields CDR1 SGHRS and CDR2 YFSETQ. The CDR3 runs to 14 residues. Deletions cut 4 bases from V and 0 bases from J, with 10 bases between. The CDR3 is CASSLDSSNYGYTF. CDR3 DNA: TGCGCCAGCAGCCTGGACAGTTCTAACTATGGCTACACCTTC.

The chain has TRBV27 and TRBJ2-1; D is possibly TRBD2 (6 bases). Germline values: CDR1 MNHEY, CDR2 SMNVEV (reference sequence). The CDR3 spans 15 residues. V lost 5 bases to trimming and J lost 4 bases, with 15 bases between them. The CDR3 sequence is CASSTRLGRYNEQFF. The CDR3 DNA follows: TGTGCCAGCAGTACTCGACTAGGACGGTACAATGAGCAGTTCTTC.

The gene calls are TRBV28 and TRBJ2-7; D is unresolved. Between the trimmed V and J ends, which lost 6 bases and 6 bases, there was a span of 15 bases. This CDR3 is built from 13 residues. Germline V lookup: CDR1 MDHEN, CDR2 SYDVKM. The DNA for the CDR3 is TGTGCCAGCAGGCTAGACGAGCTTTGCGAGCAGTACTTC. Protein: CASRLDELCEQYF.

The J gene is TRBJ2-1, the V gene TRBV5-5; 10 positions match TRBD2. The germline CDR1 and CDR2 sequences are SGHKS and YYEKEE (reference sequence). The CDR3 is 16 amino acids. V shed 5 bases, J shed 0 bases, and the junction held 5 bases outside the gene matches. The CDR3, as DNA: TGTGCCAGCAGGAGGACTAGCGGAAGCTCCTACAATGAGCAGTTCTTC. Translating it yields CASRRTSGSSYNEQFF.

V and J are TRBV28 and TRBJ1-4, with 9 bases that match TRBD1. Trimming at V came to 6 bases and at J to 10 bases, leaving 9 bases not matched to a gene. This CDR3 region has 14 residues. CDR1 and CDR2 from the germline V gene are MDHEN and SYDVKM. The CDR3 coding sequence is TGTGCCAGCAGCACAGGGGGCGCCGGGGGAAAACTGTTTTTT. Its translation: CASSTGGAGGKLFF.

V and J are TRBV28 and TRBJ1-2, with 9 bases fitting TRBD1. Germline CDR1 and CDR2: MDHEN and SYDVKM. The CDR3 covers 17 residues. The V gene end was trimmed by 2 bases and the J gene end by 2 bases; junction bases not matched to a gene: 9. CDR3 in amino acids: CASSLGGPGTGNYGYTF. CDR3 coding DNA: TGTGCCAGCAGTTTAGGAGGCCCCGGGACAGGGAACTATGGCTACACCTTC.

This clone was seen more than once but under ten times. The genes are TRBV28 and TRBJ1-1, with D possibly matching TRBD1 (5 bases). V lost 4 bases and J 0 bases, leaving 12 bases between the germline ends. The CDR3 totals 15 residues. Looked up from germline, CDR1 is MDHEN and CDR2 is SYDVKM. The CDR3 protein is CASSSPGPLNTEAFF. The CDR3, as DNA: TGTGCCAGCAGTTCCCCAGGGCCTTTGAACACTGAAGCTTTCTTT.

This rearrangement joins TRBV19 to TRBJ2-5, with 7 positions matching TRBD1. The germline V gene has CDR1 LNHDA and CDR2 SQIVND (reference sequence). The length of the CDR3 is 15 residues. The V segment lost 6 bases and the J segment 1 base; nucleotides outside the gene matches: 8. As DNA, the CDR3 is TGTGCCAGTAGGGATCCGGGACAGCCCCAAGAGACCCAGTACTTC. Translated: CASRDPGQPQETQYF.

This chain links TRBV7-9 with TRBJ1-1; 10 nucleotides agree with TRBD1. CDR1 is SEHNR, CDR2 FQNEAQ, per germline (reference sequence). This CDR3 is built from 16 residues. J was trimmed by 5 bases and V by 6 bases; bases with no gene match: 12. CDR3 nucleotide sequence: TGTGCCAGCAGTTCCGGGACAGGGGAACGGGGAACTGAAGCTTTCTTT. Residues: CASSSGTGERGTEAFF. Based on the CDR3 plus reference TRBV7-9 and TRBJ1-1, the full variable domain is DTGVSQNPRHKITKRGQNVTFRCDPISEHNRLYWYRQTLGQGPEFLTYFQNEAQLEKSRLLSDRFSAERPKGSFSTLEIQRTEQGDSAMYLCASSSGTGERGTEAFFGQGTRLTVV.

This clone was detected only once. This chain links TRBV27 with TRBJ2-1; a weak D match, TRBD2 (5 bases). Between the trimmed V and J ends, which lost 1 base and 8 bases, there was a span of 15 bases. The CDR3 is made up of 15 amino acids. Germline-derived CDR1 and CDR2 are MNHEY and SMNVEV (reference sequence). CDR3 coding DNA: TGTGCCAGCAGTTTATGGACGAGGGCCATGGATGAGCAGTTCTTC. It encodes CASSLWTRAMDEQFF.

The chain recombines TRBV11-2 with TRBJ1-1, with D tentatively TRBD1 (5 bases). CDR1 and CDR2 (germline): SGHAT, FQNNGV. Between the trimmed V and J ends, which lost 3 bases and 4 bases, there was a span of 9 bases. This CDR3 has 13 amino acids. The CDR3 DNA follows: TGTGCCAGCAGCTTGGGGGGTCCCACTGAAGCTTTCTTT. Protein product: CASSLGGPTEAFF.

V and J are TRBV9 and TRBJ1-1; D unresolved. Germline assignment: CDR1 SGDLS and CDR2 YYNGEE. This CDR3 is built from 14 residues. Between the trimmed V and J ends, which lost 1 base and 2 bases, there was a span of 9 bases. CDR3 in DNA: TGTGCCAGCAGCGTAACGAACAGTAACACTGAAGCTTTCTTT. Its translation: CASSVTNSNTEAFF.

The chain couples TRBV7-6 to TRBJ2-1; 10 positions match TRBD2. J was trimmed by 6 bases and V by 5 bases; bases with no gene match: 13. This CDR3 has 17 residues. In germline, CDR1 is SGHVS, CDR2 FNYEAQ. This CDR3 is CASSTTWRGTSVNEQFF. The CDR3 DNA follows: TGTGCCAGCAGCACTACCTGGCGGGGGACTAGCGTCAATGAGCAGTTCTTC. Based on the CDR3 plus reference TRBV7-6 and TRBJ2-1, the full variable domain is GAGVSQSPRYKVTKRGQDVALRCDPISGHVSLYWYRQALGQGPEFLTYFNYEAQQDKSGLPNDRFSAERPEGSISTLTIQRTEQRDSAMYRCASSTTWRGTSVNEQFFGPGTRLTVL.